A selection of T cell receptor beta chains follows, all from one sample in a study of graft-versus-host responses after intestinal transplantation. These receptors have no identified antigens. This table comes from immunoSEQ multiplex PCR, and its TCRdb copy is limited to in-frame clones, with some not included. The sample carries some 85,000 clones, more than 75% recorded once. The specimen was unstimulated CD8+ T cells sorted from spleen or lymph node cells, collected before transplant. The receptors here all came from a human donor who was the organ donor for an intestinal transplant. The CDR3 runs from the conserved cysteine through the conserved F or W. The D gene is left open where the match is weak. Some rows have no size entry. The others give once, few or many, or a class for an expanded clone.

clone size: NA
D gene: NA
J gene: TRBJ2-1
V gene: TRBV9
CDR3 DNA: TGTGCCAGCAGCGTAGAGGCGGGGGCGAACAATGAGCAGTTCTTC
CDR3 protein: CASSVEAGANNEQFF

clone size: NA
D gene: NA
J gene: TRBJ1-5
V gene: TRBV7-9
CDR3 DNA: TGTGCCAGCAGCTTAGGGGCAGTTCAGCCCCAGCATTTT
CDR3 protein: CASSLGAVQPQHF

clone size: once
D gene: NA
J gene: TRBJ2-7
V gene: TRBV27
CDR3 DNA: TGTGCCAGCAGTTTAGCCGGAAACCCCCTCTACGAGCAGTACTTC
CDR3 protein: CASSLAGNPLYEQYF

clone size: NA
D gene: NA
J gene: TRBJ1-1
V gene: TRBV6-5
CDR3 DNA: TGTGCCAGCAGTTACTCGGGGAGTTTTTTGGAAGCTTTCTTT
CDR3 protein: CASSYSGSFLEAFF

clone size: NA
D gene: NA
J gene: TRBJ2-3
V gene: TRBV19
CDR3 DNA: TGTGCCAGAAATCCCCTCTGGGTTACCAATACGCAGTATTTT
CDR3 protein: CARNPLWVTNTQYF

clone size: once
D gene: TRBD1
J gene: TRBJ2-3
V gene: TRBV5-1
CDR3 DNA: TGCGCCAGCAGCTTGGCGACAGGGGTTTTCACAGATACGCAGTATTTT
CDR3 protein: CASSLATGVFTDTQYF

clone size: few
D gene: NA
J gene: TRBJ1-2
V gene: TRBV4-1
CDR3 DNA: TGCGCCAGCAGCCAAGATGGAGGAGGTTACTATGGCTACACCTTC
CDR3 protein: CASSQDGGGYYGYTF

clone size: NA
D gene: NA
J gene: TRBJ1-5
V gene: TRBV28
CDR3 DNA: TGTGCCAGCAGCCAGCGGGGTAGCAATCAGCCCCAGCATTTT
CDR3 protein: CASSQRGSNQPQHF

clone size: few
D gene: TRBD1
J gene: TRBJ2-2
V gene: TRBV6-6
CDR3 DNA: TGTGCCAGCAGTGGGACAGGGGACACCGGGGAGCTGTTTTTT
CDR3 protein: CASSGTGDTGELFF

clone size: NA
D gene: TRBD1
J gene: TRBJ1-1
V gene: TRBV19
CDR3 DNA: TGTGCCAGTAGTATGGCGACAGGGGGGAACACTGAAGCTTTCTTT
CDR3 protein: CASSMATGGNTEAFF

clone size: NA
D gene: TRBD2
J gene: TRBJ2-1
V gene: TRBV19
CDR3 DNA: TGTGCCAGTAGTATAGAACTAGCGGGGAATAATGAGCAGTTCTTC
CDR3 protein: CASSIELAGNNEQFF

clone size: NA
D gene: NA
J gene: TRBJ1-5
V gene: TRBV10-3
CDR3 DNA: TGTGCCATCAGTGAGTCCCGTCCGGCTGATAGAGGGATTCAGCCCCAGCATTTT
CDR3 protein: CAISESRPADRGIQPQHF

clone size: NA
D gene: NA
J gene: TRBJ1-2
V gene: TRBV4-1
CDR3 DNA: TGCGCCAGCAGCCATGGGGGTGGGAGCTATGGCTACACCTTC
CDR3 protein: CASSHGGGSYGYTF

clone size: medium-sized
D gene: NA
J gene: TRBJ1-3
V gene: TRBV4-1
CDR3 DNA: TGCGCCAGCAGCCAAGTCGTCACGTCTGGAAACACCATATATTTT
CDR3 protein: CASSQVVTSGNTIYF

clone size: NA
D gene: NA
J gene: TRBJ1-2
V gene: TRBV28
CDR3 DNA: TGTGCCAGCAGTAAGGGGGAGGACTATGGCTACACCTTC
CDR3 protein: CASSKGEDYGYTF

clone size: NA
D gene: NA
J gene: TRBJ2-4
V gene: TRBV28
CDR3 DNA: TGTGCCAGCAGTTTCGGGCTTTCTCAGTACTTC
CDR3 protein: CASSFGLSQYF

clone size: NA
D gene: NA
J gene: TRBJ2-7
V gene: TRBV27
CDR3 DNA: TGTGCCAGCAATGCTGGTAGCTCCTACGAGCAGTACTTC
CDR3 protein: CASNAGSSYEQYF

clone size: NA
D gene: NA
J gene: TRBJ1-2
V gene: TRBV19
CDR3 DNA: TGTGCCAGTAGTCGGACAGTCGGCTATGGCTACACCTTC
CDR3 protein: CASSRTVGYGYTF

clone size: NA
D gene: NA
J gene: TRBJ1-1
V gene: TRBV9
CDR3 DNA: TGTGCCAGCAGCGAAAACCCCTTAAAGGGGCACACTGAAGCTTTCTTT
CDR3 protein: CASSENPLKGHTEAFF

clone size: few
D gene: NA
J gene: TRBJ2-1
V gene: TRBV11-1
CDR3 DNA: TGTGCCAGCAGCGCGCTTTTCGGGGCCTACAATGAGCAGTTCTTC
CDR3 protein: CASSALFGAYNEQFF

clone size: NA
D gene: NA
J gene: TRBJ1-2
V gene: TRBV14
CDR3 DNA: TGTGCCAGCAGCCCGGTTTCGTGGGAATCCTATGGCTACACCTTC
CDR3 protein: CASSPVSWESYGYTF

clone size: once
D gene: TRBD1
J gene: TRBJ1-1
V gene: TRBV4-1
CDR3 DNA: TGCGCCAGCAGGATCACCTCGGGGGGTAGCGGAAGGGGGCAAACTGAAGCTTTCTTT
CDR3 protein: CASRITSGGSGRGQTEAFF

clone size: once
D gene: NA
J gene: TRBJ1-5
V gene: TRBV5-6
CDR3 DNA: TGTGCCAGCAGCTTGGCAGGGGACTTGGGACAGCCCCAGCATTTT
CDR3 protein: CASSLAGDLGQPQHF

clone size: NA
D gene: TRBD1
J gene: TRBJ2-7
V gene: TRBV5-1
CDR3 DNA: TGCGCCAGCACTCTGGGACAGGGGAGTTACTCTCCCTACGAGCAGTACTTC
CDR3 protein: CASTLGQGSYSPYEQYF

clone size: NA
D gene: NA
J gene: TRBJ1-2
V gene: TRBV5-4
CDR3 DNA: TGTGCCAGCAGCCAAGATGGAGGAGGTTACTATGGCTACACCTTC
CDR3 protein: CASSQDGGGYYGYTF

clone size: NA
D gene: NA
J gene: TRBJ1-5
V gene: TRBV28
CDR3 DNA: TGTGCCGGGAAAAAATCGTATAGCAATCAGCCCCAGCATTTT
CDR3 protein: CAGKKSYSNQPQHF

clone size: NA
D gene: NA
J gene: TRBJ2-3
V gene: TRBV9
CDR3 DNA: TGTGCCAGCAGCGTAGGAACAGATACGCAGTATTTT
CDR3 protein: CASSVGTDTQYF

clone size: once
D gene: NA
J gene: TRBJ1-3
V gene: TRBV6-6
CDR3 DNA: TGTGCCAGCAGTTATAACCCCGTCTCTGGAAACACCATATATTTT
CDR3 protein: CASSYNPVSGNTIYF

clone size: NA
D gene: TRBD2
J gene: TRBJ2-7
V gene: TRBV5-8
CDR3 DNA: TGTGCCAGCAGCTTGGATATCGGGGGGGTTTACGAGCAGTACTTC
CDR3 protein: CASSLDIGGVYEQYF

clone size: NA
D gene: NA
J gene: TRBJ2-7
V gene: TRBV10-3
CDR3 DNA: TGTGCCATCATGGAGGAGTGGGGGAGAGACTCCTACGAGCAGTACTTC
CDR3 protein: CAIMEEWGRDSYEQYF

clone size: NA
D gene: NA
J gene: TRBJ1-2
V gene: TRBV6-4
CDR3 DNA: TGTGCCAGCAGCTCATCCGACAGTTCCCCGGTGGGTGGCTACACCTTC
CDR3 protein: CASSSSDSSPVGGYTF

clone size: NA
D gene: NA
J gene: TRBJ2-1
V gene: TRBV10-2
CDR3 DNA: TGCGCCAGCAGTGGGTTAATAAGGGATGAGCAGTTCTTC
CDR3 protein: CASSGLIRDEQFF

clone size: NA
D gene: TRBD1
J gene: TRBJ1-1
V gene: TRBV27
CDR3 DNA: TGTGCCAGCAGCCTGACAGGGGGGAACACTGAAGCTTTCTTT
CDR3 protein: CASSLTGGNTEAFF

clone size: NA
D gene: TRBD1
J gene: TRBJ1-2
V gene: TRBV25-1
CDR3 DNA: TGTGCCAGCAGTCCGTGGGACAGGAACGCCTATGGCTACACCTTC
CDR3 protein: CASSPWDRNAYGYTF